This is a list of T cell receptor beta chains from one sample in a study of T-cell reconstitution after alpha-beta-depleted transplantation in children. TCRdb redid the calling of the PCR reads with MiXCR, one entry per CDR3 protein. The data show 300,000 to 350,000 distinct CDR3 sequences, 15% to 20% seen once. The specimen comprised PBMCs, mostly from graft donor cells, sampled 360 days after TCRalphabeta/CD19-depleted stem cell transplant. The origin of the receptors is a male patient aged 2-15 years who had a stem cell transplant for acute lymphoblastic leukemia, so the T cells may come from the graft donor. The CDR3 runs from the conserved cysteine through the conserved F or W. The order of the fields is V gene, J gene, CDR3 protein.

V: TRBV7-6; J: TRBJ1-2; CDR3: CASSQIRGPFNYGYTF
V: TRBV4-1; J: TRBJ2-2; CDR3: CASSQGGLANTGELFF
V: TRBV6-6; J: TRBJ2-7; CDR3: CASSLGLGEQYF
V: TRBV3-1; J: TRBJ2-4; CDR3: CASSLRRGDIQYF
V: TRBV6-6; J: TRBJ1-1; CDR3: CASSYSVSEAFF
V: TRBV12-5; J: TRBJ2-7; CDR3: CASGFSYRASLLYEQYF
V: TRBV6-5; J: TRBJ2-7; CDR3: CASSSDRGRYEQYF
V: TRBV5-6; J: TRBJ2-3; CDR3: CASSLAADRGCTQYF
V: TRBV12-3/TRBV12-4; J: TRBJ2-7; CDR3: CASSSGTAYEQYF
V: TRBV4-2; J: TRBJ1-5; CDR3: CASSQVSRVGHQPQHF
V: TRBV12-3/TRBV12-4; J: TRBJ2-1; CDR3: CASSINRRNNEQFF
V: TRBV20-1; J: TRBJ2-1; CDR3: CSAHDIEPGTSGVLYNEQFF
V: TRBV28; J: TRBJ2-1; CDR3: CASKFIGASKRDEQFF
V: TRBV27; J: TRBJ2-3; CDR3: CASHRTGSPSDTQYF
V: TRBV7-3; J: TRBJ2-1; CDR3: CASSLISGRAYNEQFF
V: TRBV11-2; J: TRBJ2-5; CDR3: CASSRSLGETQYF
V: TRBV29-1; J: TRBJ2-1; CDR3: CSVATSGLNNEQFF
V: TRBV12-3/TRBV12-4; J: TRBJ2-1; CDR3: CASSIAGPSYNEQFF
V: TRBV20-1; J: TRBJ2-3; CDR3: CSARGFRTSYTDTQYF
V: TRBV4-1; J: TRBJ2-2; CDR3: CASSQVARTTGELFF
V: TRBV29-1; J: TRBJ2-1; CDR3: CSVVKGNEQFF
V: TRBV28; J: TRBJ2-1; CDR3: CASSLNRGRGGSYNEQFF
V: TRBV29-1; J: TRBJ2-3; CDR3: CSVAQWTSGSLSTDTQYF
V: TRBV10-3; J: TRBJ2-1; CDR3: CAISAISSGYNEQFF
V: TRBV5-4; J: TRBJ2-5; CDR3: CASSSGVTGETQYF
V: TRBV5-4; J: TRBJ2-2; CDR3: CASSLAKDRVTGELFF
V: TRBV6-2/TRBV6-3; J: TRBJ2-7; CDR3: CASSSAGSEQYF
V: TRBV5-1; J: TRBJ2-1; CDR3: CASSFIYYGRGYYNEQFF
V: TRBV7-2; J: TRBJ1-4; CDR3: CASRPVMEEKLFF
V: TRBV27; J: TRBJ2-3; CDR3: CASSSSGTSGTDTQYF
V: TRBV5-1; J: TRBJ2-3; CDR3: CASSLDGRDTDTQYF
V: TRBV5-1; J: TRBJ2-3; CDR3: CASSLGRTDTQYF
V: TRBV5-1; J: TRBJ2-5; CDR3: CASSLDRGLETQYF
V: TRBV6-6; J: TRBJ2-3; CDR3: CASSPPGDTQYF